This T cell receptor (beta chain) was captured by sequencing in a study of blood T cell repertoires in COVID-19. Study overall: Sites in the United States, Italy and Spain provided acute and convalescent COVID-19 samples.

Some clones are missing from TCRdb's copy, which holds only in-frame ones; the method was immunoSEQ multiplex PCR. The table has more than 90,000 clones, 80% to 85% seen once. Trimming pared 0 bases from V and 5 bases from J, leaving 19 bases between. This CDR3 has 17 amino acids. Per the germline V gene, CDR1 is LGHNA and CDR2 is YNFKEQ. Sequenced material: peripheral blood. The chain is built from TRBV4-2 and TRBJ1-1, with D hard to call. This clonotype was sampled from a man aged 65 to 85 with acute or convalescent COVID-19. The CDR3 nucleotides read TGTGCCAGCAGCCAAGAACTCGATGGCCAGGCAAGAACTGAAGCTTTCTTT. The encoded protein is CASSQELDGQARTEAFF.